The clone carrying this T cell receptor beta chain was found a few times. The data belong to a study of blood T cell repertoires in COVID-19. In germline, CDR1 is SGHNT, CDR2 YYREEE (reference sequence). The CDR3 is 15 amino acids. V dropped 3 bases and J dropped 6; count of bases not matched to a gene: 4. Only in-frame clones appear in the TCRdb table, and some are missing; sequencing was by immunoSEQ multiplex PCR. The table includes around 110,000 clones, 75% to 95% detected once. Specimen: peripheral blood. V is TRBV5-4 and J is TRBJ2-1; 12 bases line up with TRBD2. The receptor comes from a human donor with active COVID-19. The donor label of this sample is uncertain. The CDR3 nucleotides are TGTGCCAGCAGCTATCTAGCGGGGGGGGGCAATGAGCAGTTCTTC. Its protein is CASSYLAGGGNEQFF.